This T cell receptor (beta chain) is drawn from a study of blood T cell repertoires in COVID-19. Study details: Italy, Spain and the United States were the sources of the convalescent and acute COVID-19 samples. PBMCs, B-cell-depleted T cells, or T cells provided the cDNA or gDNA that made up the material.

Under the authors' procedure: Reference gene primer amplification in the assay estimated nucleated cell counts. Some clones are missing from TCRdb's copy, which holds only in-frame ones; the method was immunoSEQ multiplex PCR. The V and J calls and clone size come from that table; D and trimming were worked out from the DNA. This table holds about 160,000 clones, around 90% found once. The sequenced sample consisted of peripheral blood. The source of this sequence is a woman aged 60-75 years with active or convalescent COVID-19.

DNA of the CDR3: TGTGCCAGCAGCGCGAGCTACGAGCAGTACTTC. This codes for CASSASYEQYF. The rearrangement links TRBV2 to TRBJ2-7; no firm D call. Germline lookup yields CDR1 SNHLY and CDR2 FYNNEI. The CDR3 has 11 residues. V lost 6 bases to trimming and J lost 3 bases, with 6 bases between them.